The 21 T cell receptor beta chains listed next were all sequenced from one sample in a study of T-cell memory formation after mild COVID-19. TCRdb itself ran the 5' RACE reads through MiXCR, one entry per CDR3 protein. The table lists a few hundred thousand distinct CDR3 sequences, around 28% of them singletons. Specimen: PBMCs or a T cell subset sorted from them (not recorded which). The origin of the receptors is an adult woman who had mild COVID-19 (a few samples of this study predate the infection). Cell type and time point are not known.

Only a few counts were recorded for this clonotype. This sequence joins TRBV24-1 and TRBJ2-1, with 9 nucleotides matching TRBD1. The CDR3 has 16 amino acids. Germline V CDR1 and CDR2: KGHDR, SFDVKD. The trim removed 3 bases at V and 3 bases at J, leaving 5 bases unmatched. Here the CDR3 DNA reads TGTGCCACCAGTGATCAGGACAGGGGCAGCTACAATGAGCAGTTCTTC. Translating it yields CATSDQDRGSYNEQFF.

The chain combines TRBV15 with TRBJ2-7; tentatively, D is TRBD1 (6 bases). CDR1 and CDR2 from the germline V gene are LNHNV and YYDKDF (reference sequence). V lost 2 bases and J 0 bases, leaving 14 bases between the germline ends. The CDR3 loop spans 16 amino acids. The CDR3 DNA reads TGTGCCACCAGCAGAAACCGGGACACGCGCTCCTACGAGCAGTACTTC. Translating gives CATSRNRDTRSYEQYF.

The CDR3 sequence: CASSVRGSHPIPDTQYF. The CDR3 DNA is TGTGCCAGCAGCGTGCGGGGGAGCCACCCCATCCCAGATACGCAGTATTTT. The chain combines TRBV7-2 with TRBJ2-3; 7 bases are shared with TRBD2. The J segment lost 4 bases and the V segment lost 5 bases, leaving 15 bases of the junction unmatched. Germline CDR1 SGHTA, CDR2 FQGNSA. The CDR3 sequence is 17 residues long.

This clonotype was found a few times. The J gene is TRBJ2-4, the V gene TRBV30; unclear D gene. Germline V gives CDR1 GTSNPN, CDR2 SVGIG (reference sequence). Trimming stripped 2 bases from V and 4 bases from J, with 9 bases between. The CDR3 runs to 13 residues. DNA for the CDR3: TGTGCCTGGAGTCATGGGCAGAAAAACATTCAGTACTTC. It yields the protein CAWSHGQKNIQYF.

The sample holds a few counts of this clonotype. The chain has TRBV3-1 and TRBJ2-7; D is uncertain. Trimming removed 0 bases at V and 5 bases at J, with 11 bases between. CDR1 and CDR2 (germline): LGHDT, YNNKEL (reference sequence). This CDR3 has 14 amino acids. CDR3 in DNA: TGTGCCAGCAGCCAAGATCGAGGTAGCCACGAGCAGTACTTC. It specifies CASSQDRGSHEQYF.

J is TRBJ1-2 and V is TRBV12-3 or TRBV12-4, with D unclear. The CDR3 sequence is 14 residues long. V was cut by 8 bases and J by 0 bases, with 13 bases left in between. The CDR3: CASGVDMANYGYTF. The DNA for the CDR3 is TGTGCCAGCGGGGTCGACATGGCTAACTATGGCTACACCTTC.

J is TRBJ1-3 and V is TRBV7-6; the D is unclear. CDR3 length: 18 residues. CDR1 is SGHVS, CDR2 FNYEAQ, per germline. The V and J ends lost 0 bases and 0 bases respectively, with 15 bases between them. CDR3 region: CASSLAVFGEHSGNTIYF. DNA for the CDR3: TGTGCCAGCAGCTTAGCGGTATTCGGGGAACACTCTGGAAACACCATATATTTT.

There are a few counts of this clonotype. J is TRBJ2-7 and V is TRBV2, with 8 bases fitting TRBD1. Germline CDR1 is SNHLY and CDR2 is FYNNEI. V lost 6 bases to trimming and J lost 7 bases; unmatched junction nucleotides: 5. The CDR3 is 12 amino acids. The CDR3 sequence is CASRTDRVEQYF. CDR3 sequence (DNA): TGTGCCAGCAGGACGGACAGGGTTGAGCAGTACTTC.

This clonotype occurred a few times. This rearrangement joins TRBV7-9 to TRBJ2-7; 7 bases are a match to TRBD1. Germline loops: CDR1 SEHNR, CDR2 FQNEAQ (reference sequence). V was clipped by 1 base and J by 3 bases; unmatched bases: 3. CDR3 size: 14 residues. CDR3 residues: CASSLETGDYEQYF. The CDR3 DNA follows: TGTGCCAGCAGCTTAGAAACAGGGGACTACGAGCAGTACTTC.

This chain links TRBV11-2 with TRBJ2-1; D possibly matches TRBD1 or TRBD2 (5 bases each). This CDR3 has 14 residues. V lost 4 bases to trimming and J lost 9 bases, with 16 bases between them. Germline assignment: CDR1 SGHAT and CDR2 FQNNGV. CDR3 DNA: TGTGCCAGCAGCTCGCGCACGGCGAGGGGTGAGCAGTTCTTC. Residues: CASSSRTARGEQFF.

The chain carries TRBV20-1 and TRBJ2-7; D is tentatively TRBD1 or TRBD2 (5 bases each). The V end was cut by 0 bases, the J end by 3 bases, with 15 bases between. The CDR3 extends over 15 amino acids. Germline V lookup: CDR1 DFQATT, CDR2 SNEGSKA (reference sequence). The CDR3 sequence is CSARDPTGTSYEQYF. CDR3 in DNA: TGCAGTGCTAGAGATCCTACCGGGACGAGCTACGAGCAGTACTTC.

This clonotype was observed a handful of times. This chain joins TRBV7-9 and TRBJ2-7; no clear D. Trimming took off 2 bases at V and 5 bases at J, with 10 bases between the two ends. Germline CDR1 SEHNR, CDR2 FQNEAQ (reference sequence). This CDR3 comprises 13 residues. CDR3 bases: TGTGCCAGCAGCTTATCGACAATCCACGAGCAGTACTTC. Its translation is CASSLSTIHEQYF.

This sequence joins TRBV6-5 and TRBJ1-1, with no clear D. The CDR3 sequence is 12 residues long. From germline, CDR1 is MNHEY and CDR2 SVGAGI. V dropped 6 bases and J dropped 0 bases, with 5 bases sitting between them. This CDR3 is CASRNLNTEAFF. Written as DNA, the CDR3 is TGTGCCAGCAGGAACTTGAACACTGAAGCTTTCTTT.

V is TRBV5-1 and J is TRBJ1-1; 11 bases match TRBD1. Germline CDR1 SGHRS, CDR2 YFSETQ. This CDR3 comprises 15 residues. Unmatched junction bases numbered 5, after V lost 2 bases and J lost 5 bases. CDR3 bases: TGCGCCAGCAGCTTCGGACAGGGGGCGTCGACTGAAGCTTTCTTT. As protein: CASSFGQGASTEAFF.

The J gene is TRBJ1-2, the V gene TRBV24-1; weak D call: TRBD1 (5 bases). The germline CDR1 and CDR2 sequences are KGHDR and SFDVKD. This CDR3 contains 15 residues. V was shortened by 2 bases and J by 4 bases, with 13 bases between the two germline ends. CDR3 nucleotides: TGTGCCACCAGTGATTCGGGGCAGGGTGGCTATGGCTACACCTTC. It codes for CATSDSGQGGYGYTF.

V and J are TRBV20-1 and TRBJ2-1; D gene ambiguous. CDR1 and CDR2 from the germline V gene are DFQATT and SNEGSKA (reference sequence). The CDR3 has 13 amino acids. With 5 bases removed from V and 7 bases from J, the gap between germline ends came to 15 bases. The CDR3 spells CSASPGRRNEQFF. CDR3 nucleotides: TGCAGTGCTTCCCCAGGTCGGCGAAATGAGCAGTTCTTC.

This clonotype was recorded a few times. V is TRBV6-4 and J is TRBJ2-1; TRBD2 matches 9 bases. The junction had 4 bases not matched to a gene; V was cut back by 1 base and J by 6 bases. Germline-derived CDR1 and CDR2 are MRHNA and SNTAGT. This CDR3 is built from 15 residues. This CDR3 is CASSDWAGGLNEQFF. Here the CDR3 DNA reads TGTGCCAGCAGTGACTGGGCGGGAGGGCTCAATGAGCAGTTCTTC.

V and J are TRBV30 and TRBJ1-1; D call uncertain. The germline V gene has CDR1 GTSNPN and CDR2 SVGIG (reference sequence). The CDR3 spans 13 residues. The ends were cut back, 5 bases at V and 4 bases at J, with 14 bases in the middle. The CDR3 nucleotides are TGTGCCTGGGGTATAACGGGTAGCACTGAAGCTTTCTTT. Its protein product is CAWGITGSTEAFF.

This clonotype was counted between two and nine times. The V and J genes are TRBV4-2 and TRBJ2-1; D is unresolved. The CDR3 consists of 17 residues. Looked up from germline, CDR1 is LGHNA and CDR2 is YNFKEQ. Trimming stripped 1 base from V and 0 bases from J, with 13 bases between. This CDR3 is CASSQATGSGSYNEQFF. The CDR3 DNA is TGTGCCAGCAGCCAAGCGACTGGTTCAGGCTCCTACAATGAGCAGTTCTTC.

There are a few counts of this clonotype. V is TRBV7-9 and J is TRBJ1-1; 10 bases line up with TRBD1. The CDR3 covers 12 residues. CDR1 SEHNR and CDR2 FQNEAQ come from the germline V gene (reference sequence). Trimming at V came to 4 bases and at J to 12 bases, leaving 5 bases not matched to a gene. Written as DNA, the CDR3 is TGTGCCAGCAGCTCCGACAGGGGGCATCCTTTCTTT. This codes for CASSSDRGHPFF. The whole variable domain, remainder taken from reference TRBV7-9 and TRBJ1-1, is DTGVSQNPRHKITKRGQNVTFRCDPISEHNRLYWYRQTLGQGPEFLTYFQNEAQLEKSRLLSDRFSAERPKGSFSTLEIQRTEQGDSAMYLCASSSDRGHPFFGQGTRLTVV.

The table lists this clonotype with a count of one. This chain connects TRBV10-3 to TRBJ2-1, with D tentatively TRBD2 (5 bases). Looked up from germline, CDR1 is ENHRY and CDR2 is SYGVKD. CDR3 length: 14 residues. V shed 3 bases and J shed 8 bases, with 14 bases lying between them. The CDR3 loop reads CAISDVRVSDEQFF. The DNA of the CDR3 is TGTGCCATCAGTGACGTGAGGGTGTCCGATGAGCAGTTCTTC.